The source of this TCR beta chain is a study of shared clonotypes between healthy human individuals. Naive CD8 cells, CD45RO-negative and positively selected for CCR7, excluded terminally differentiated effector memory CD45RA+ cells. Assay runs were performed at deep level. Replicate PCRs run on sorted subsets employed approximately 0.2 ug DNA, approximately 30,000 T cell genomes. Only in-frame clones appear in the TCRdb table, and some are missing; sequencing was by immunoSEQ multiplex PCR. The table lists hundreds of thousands of clones, roughly 94% of them singletons. V was cut by 3 bases and J by 10 bases, with 14 bases left in between. The germline CDR1 and CDR2 sequences are SGHNT and YYREEE (reference sequence). This CDR3 spans 13 amino acids. Worth noting for this clone: Its antigen is not identified.

Study observations and caveats: Sequencing depth was expected to affect clonotype sharing among donors. Specimens sampled were limited to blood, with tissue repertoires likely differing.

The source of this sequence is a man aged 25-45 years in good health. The material sequenced was naive CD8+ T cells sorted from blood. The chain combines TRBV5-4 with TRBJ2-1, with D perhaps matching TRBD1 or TRBD2 (5 bases each). This chain's CDR3 is CASSYGTPPEQFF. CDR3 coding DNA: TGTGCCAGCAGCTACGGGACGCCGCCAGAGCAGTTCTTC.